What follows are 3 T cell receptor beta chains derived from one specimen sequenced in a study of shared clonotypes between healthy human individuals. Terminally differentiated effector memory CD45RA+ cells were excluded by CCR7 positive selection of CD45RO-negative cells. Libraries were prepared by immunoSEQ multiplex PCR; TCRdb keeps only in-frame clonotypes and omits some of them. In the table there are about 700,000 clones, about 91% of which are singletons. The source material was naive CD8+ T cells sorted from blood. The receptors shown here come from a man aged 25-40 years in good health.

V gene TRBV12-5 combines with J gene TRBJ2-3; 13 bases line up with TRBD2. The germline CDR1 and CDR2 sequences are LGHNT and FRNRAP. The CDR3 is 18 residues long. The ends lost 4 bases at V and 6 bases at J; junction bases unmatched: 13. The CDR3 DNA is TGTGCTAGTGGTTACGGGACTAGCGGGAAGGGAGTTTTGGATACGCAGTATTTT. Its protein is CASGYGTSGKGVLDTQYF.

The chain joins TRBV9 to TRBJ2-5, with 8 positions matching TRBD1. Germline CDR1 reads SGDLS; CDR2 reads YYNGEE. Unmatched junction bases numbered 9, after V lost 4 bases and J lost 4 bases. The CDR3 covers 15 residues. The CDR3 here is CASSPSVQGGETQYF. CDR3 DNA sequence: TGTGCCAGCAGCCCATCGGTACAGGGGGGAGAGACCCAGTACTTC. Full variable domain (missing parts from reference TRBV9 and TRBJ2-5): DSGVTQTPKHLITATGQRVTLRCSPRSGDLSVYWYQQSLDQGLQFLIQYYNGEERAKGNILERFSAQQFPDLHSELNLSSLELGDSALYFCASSPSVQGGETQYFGPGTRLLVL.

The chain's CDR3 is CASSGGQGGFDEQYF. Here the CDR3 DNA reads TGTGCCAGCAGCGGGGGACAAGGGGGCTTTGACGAGCAGTACTTC. The rearrangement joins TRBV7-6 to TRBJ2-7; 7 nucleotides agree with TRBD1. The CDR3 has 15 residues. The trim removed 5 bases at V and 5 bases at J, leaving 12 bases unmatched. Germline CDR1 SGHVS, CDR2 FNYEAQ.